This T cell receptor (beta chain) came from a study of blood T cell repertoires in COVID-19. Across the study: Sources were T cells, B-cell-depleted T cells, or PBMCs; the material itself was cDNA or gDNA.

Per the study methods: Nucleated cell counts were estimated from reference gene primer amplification. Sequencing used immunoSEQ multiplex PCR; TCRdb keeps in-frame clones, though not all of them. V and J calls and clone size are given by that table; D and trimming were obtained from the DNA. There are over 10,000 clones in the sample; under 80% occur only once, and over 40% lies in the top ten. This CDR3 comprises 15 residues. The germline V gene has CDR1 SGHRS and CDR2 YFSETQ. Trimming cost V 2 bases and J 2 bases, with 12 bases left between them. The sample holds a few counts of this clone. The chain joins TRBV5-1 to TRBJ2-3; D might be TRBD1 (5 bases). The clonotype comes from a woman aged 80 or over with acute or convalescent COVID-19. The sequenced material came from peripheral blood. The CDR3 is CASSFKGSHTDTQYF. The CDR3 DNA follows: TGCGCCAGCAGCTTCAAGGGGTCCCACACAGATACGCAGTATTTT.